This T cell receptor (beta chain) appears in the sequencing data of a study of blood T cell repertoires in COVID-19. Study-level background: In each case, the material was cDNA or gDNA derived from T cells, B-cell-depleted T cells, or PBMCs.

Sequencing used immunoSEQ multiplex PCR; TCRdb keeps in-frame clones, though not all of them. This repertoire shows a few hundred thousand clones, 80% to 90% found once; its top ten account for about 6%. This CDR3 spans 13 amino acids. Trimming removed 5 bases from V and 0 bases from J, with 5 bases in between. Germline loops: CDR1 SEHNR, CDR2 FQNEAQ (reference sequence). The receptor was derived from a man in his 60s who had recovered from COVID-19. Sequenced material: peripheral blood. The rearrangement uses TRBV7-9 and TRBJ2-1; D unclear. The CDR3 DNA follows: TGTGCCAGCAGCCCTCCCTCCTACAATGAGCAGTTCTTC. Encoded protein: CASSPPSYNEQFF.